The rows below give T cell receptor beta chains drawn from one sample of a study of blood T cell repertoires in COVID-19. Repertoires were generated with immunoSEQ multiplex PCR, while TCRdb's copy carries only in-frame clones and drops some. The data show roughly 360,000 clones, more than 65% seen once. Sequences were obtained from peripheral blood. The source of these receptors is a human donor with acute or convalescent COVID-19. The donor label of this sample is uncertain. Both conserved end residues are part of each CDR3. D genes are given only for firm matches. Rows may omit the clone size; those that give it use once, few, many or a size class.

CDR3 length	D gene	V gene	clone size	J gene	CDR3 protein	CDR3 DNA
15	TRBD1	TRBV6-5	-	TRBJ2-3	CASSTRDRGLGTQYF	TGTGCCAGCAGTACACGAGACAGGGGGCTTGGTACGCAGTATTTT
15	-	TRBV27	-	TRBJ1-5	CASSGDGGRNMPQHF	TGTGCCAGCAGTGGGGACGGGGGACGGAACATGCCCCAGCATTTT
15	TRBD2	TRBV2	-	TRBJ2-5	CASSLGLARGETQYF	TGTGCCAGCAGTTTGGGACTAGCGAGGGGGGAGACCCAGTACTTC
16	-	TRBV7-2	-	TRBJ2-7	CASSLAGGLFPGEQYF	TGTGCCAGCAGCTTAGCAGGAGGGCTGTTTCCGGGGGAGCAGTACTTC
14	-	TRBV27	-	TRBJ1-1	CASSTDSTNTEAFF	TGTGCCAGCAGTACCGACTCCACGAACACTGAAGCTTTCTTT
16	-	TRBV28	few	TRBJ1-4	CASRPVTGRGNEKLFF	TGTGCCAGCAGACCTGTAACAGGGAGGGGGAATGAAAAACTGTTTTTT
15	-	TRBV20-1	once	TRBJ2-7	CSANDRGTHPREQYF	TGCAGTGCTAATGACCGCGGGACTCACCCTCGCGAGCAGTACTTC
15	-	TRBV10-3	-	TRBJ1-2	CAISGAAAKSGGYTF	TGTGCCATCAGTGGGGCGGCAGCTAAATCGGGGGGCTACACCTTC
15	-	TRBV2	-	TRBJ2-7	CASSPEEVSPYEQYF	TGTGCCAGCAGCCCCGAGGAGGTATCACCCTACGAGCAGTACTTC
13	-	TRBV24-1	-	TRBJ2-1	CATSDLLAGEQFF	TGTGCCACCAGTGATTTATTGGCGGGGGAGCAGTTCTTC
14	TRBD1	TRBV27	-	TRBJ2-2	CASSKQGATGELFF	TGTGCCAGCAGTAAACAGGGGGCAACCGGGGAGCTGTTTTTT
14	TRBD1	TRBV2	-	TRBJ1-4	CASISTGGFEKLFF	TGTGCCAGCATTAGCACAGGGGGTTTTGAAAAACTGTTTTTT
15	TRBD1	TRBV3-1/TRBV3-2	-	TRBJ1-5	CASSRTGGGNQPQHF	TGTGCCAGCAGTCGGACAGGGGGGGGCAATCAGCCCCAGCATTTT
16	-	TRBV13	-	TRBJ1-2	CASSLGQDSPPSGYTF	TGTGCCAGCAGCTTAGGTCAGGACAGCCCACCATCCGGCTACACCTTC
16	TRBD1	TRBV10-2	-	TRBJ1-6	CASQREGGGTFSPLHF	TGCGCCAGCCAGCGGGAGGGAGGGGGCACGTTTTCACCCCTCCACTTT
11	-	TRBV2	-	TRBJ1-6	CASSGASALHF	TGTGCCAGCAGTGGAGCATCCGCCCTCCACTTT
15	-	TRBV4-1	-	TRBJ1-1	CASSSRVLGGTEAFF	TGCGCCAGCAGCTCGCGGGTGTTGGGGGGCACTGAAGCTTTCTTT
12	TRBD1	TRBV28	-	TRBJ1-1	CASSPRQGAAFF	TGTGCCAGCAGTCCTCGACAGGGCGCAGCTTTCTTT
15	-	TRBV18	-	TRBJ2-3	CASSPVPGAADTQYF	TGTGCCAGCTCACCGGTTCCGGGAGCGGCAGATACGCAGTATTTT
10	TRBD1	TRBV28	-	TRBJ1-1	CASRDREAFF	TGTGCCAGCAGGGACAGGGAAGCTTTCTTT
13	-	TRBV24-1	-	TRBJ2-1	CATSELGQNEQFF	TGTGCCACCAGTGAATTAGGACAGAATGAGCAGTTCTTC
13	TRBD2	TRBV11-3	-	TRBJ2-5	CASSTRGGETQYF	TGTGCCAGCAGCACCCGGGGGGGAGAGACCCAGTACTTC
14	TRBD1	TRBV6-6	-	TRBJ1-6	CASSQLTGESPLHF	TGTGCCAGCAGTCAACTAACAGGGGAATCACCCCTCCACTTT
13	TRBD1	TRBV12-3/TRBV12-4	-	TRBJ1-6	CASNPGTGSPLHF	TGTGCCAGCAACCCGGGGACAGGCTCACCCCTCCACTTT
15	TRBD1	TRBV2	once	TRBJ2-2	CASSGQGARTGELFF	TGTGCCAGCAGCGGACAGGGGGCGCGTACCGGGGAGCTGTTTTTT
15	-	TRBV7-8	once	TRBJ1-5	CASSLAGVSNQPQHF	TGTGCCAGCAGCTTAGCGGGAGTTAGCAATCAGCCCCAGCATTTT
15	-	TRBV20-1	-	TRBJ1-1	CSASNQALTNTEAFF	TGCAGTGCTAGTAACCAAGCACTCACGAACACTGAAGCTTTCTTT
15	-	TRBV18	-	TRBJ2-2	CASSLAETGTGELFF	TGTGCCAGCTCACTGGCCGAAACGGGTACCGGGGAGCTGTTTTTT
16	-	TRBV19	-	TRBJ1-2	CASSRGGHQANYGYTF	TGTGCCAGTAGCCGGGGGGGACACCAAGCTAACTATGGCTACACCTTC
13	-	TRBV7-9	-	TRBJ2-5	CASSFTGIETQYF	TGTGCCAGCAGCTTTACAGGGATCGAGACCCAGTACTTC
17	-	TRBV28	-	TRBJ1-5	CASSLIGSGMGKQPQHF	TGTGCCAGCAGTTTAATCGGGTCCGGGATGGGTAAACAGCCCCAGCATTTT
18	TRBD2	TRBV5-1	-	TRBJ2-2	CASSLAASGGTYTGELFF	TGCGCCAGCAGCTTGGCGGCTAGCGGGGGGACTTACACCGGGGAGCTGTTTTTT
18	TRBD1	TRBV28	-	TRBJ1-4	CASFERQGVYRTNEKLFF	TGTGCCAGCTTCGAAAGACAGGGGGTGTATCGCACTAATGAAAAACTGTTTTTT
15	-	TRBV3-1/TRBV3-2	-	TRBJ1-2	CASSQEDRQNYGYTF	TGTGCCAGCAGCCAAGAGGACAGACAAAACTATGGCTACACCTTC
14	TRBD1	TRBV6-5	-	TRBJ1-5	CASSRDSSNQPQHF	TGTGCCAGCAGTAGGGACAGTTCCAATCAGCCCCAGCATTTT
15	-	TRBV19	-	TRBJ1-5	CASHTGTYSNQPQHF	TGTGCCAGCCACACGGGGACTTATAGCAATCAGCCCCAGCATTTT
13	-	TRBV27	few	TRBJ1-4	CASSGLPGSKLFF	TGTGCCAGCAGTGGCCTCCCGGGGTCAAAACTGTTTTTT
15	TRBD2	TRBV28	-	TRBJ2-3	CASSPAGVSTDTQYF	TGTGCCAGCAGCCCGGCGGGGGTGAGCACAGATACGCAGTATTTT
14	-	TRBV9	-	TRBJ1-6	CASSVDRTNSPLHF	TGTGCCAGCAGCGTAGACAGGACAAATTCACCCCTCCACTTT
16	TRBD2	TRBV5-1	-	TRBJ2-5	CASSPLAGGGGETQYF	TGCGCCAGCAGCCCCCTAGCGGGAGGGGGGGGAGAGACCCAGTACTTC